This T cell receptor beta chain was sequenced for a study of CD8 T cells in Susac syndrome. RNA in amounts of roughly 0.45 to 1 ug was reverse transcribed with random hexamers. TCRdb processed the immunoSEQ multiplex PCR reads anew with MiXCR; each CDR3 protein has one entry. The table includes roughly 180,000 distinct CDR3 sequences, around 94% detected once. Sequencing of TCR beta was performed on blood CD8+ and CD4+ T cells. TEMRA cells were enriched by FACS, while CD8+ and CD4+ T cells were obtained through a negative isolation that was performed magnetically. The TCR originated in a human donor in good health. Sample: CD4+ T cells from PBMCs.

CDR3 region: CAWTLLGLSGYTF. CDR3 nucleotide sequence: TGTGCCTGGACGCTCTTAGGGCTCAGTGGCTACACCTTC. The chain is built from TRBV30 and TRBJ1-2; D gene unclear. V dropped 4 bases and J dropped 7 bases, with 16 bases sitting between them. The CDR3 has 13 residues. Germline V lookup: CDR1 GTSNPN, CDR2 SVGIG (reference sequence).